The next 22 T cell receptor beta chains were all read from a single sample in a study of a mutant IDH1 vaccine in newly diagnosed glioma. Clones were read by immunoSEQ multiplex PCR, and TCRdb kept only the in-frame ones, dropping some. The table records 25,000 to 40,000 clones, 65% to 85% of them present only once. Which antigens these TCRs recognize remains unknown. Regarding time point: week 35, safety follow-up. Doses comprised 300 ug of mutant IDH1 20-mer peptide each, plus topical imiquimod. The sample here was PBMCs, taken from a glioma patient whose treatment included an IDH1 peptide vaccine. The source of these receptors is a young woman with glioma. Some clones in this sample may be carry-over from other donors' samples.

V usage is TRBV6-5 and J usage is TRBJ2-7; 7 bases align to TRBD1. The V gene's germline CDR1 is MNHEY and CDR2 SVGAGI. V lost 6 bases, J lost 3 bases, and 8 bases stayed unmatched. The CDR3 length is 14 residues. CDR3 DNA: TGTGCCAGCAGCGCCAGGACAGGCCTCTACGAGCAGTACTTC. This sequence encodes CASSARTGLYEQYF.

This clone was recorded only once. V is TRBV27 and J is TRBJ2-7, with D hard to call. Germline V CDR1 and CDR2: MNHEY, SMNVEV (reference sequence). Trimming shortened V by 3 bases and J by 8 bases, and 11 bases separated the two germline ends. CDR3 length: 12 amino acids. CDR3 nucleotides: TGTGCCAGCAGTTTTATCCTCGGAAAGCAGTACTTC. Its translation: CASSFILGKQYF.

CDR3 sequence reads: CALAGGSPETQYF. CDR3 DNA sequence: TGTGCCCTTGCGGGAGGGTCGCCGGAGACCCAGTACTTC. The chain joins TRBV6-1 to TRBJ2-5; 9 nucleotides align to TRBD2. V gave up 11 bases and J gave up 5 bases; unmatched junction bases: 9. The CDR3 covers 13 residues. CDR1 is MNHNS and CDR2 is SASEGT in the germline V gene.

The CDR3 spells CASSEGTEMAGYTF. The CDR3 DNA reads as TGTGCCAGCAGTGAAGGGACAGAGATGGCTGGCTACACCTTC. This chain links TRBV25-1 with TRBJ1-2, with 7 bases lining up with TRBD1. V shed 2 bases, J shed 7 bases, and the junction held 7 bases outside the gene matches. This CDR3 is built from 14 residues. Germline loops: CDR1 MGHDK, CDR2 SYGVNS.

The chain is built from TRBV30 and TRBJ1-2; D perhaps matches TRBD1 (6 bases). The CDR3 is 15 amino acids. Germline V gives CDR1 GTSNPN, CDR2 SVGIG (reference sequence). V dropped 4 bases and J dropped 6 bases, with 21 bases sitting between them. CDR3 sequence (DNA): TGTGCCTGGATTGTGGGGGGGCCGACGTTAAATGGCTACACCTTC. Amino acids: CAWIVGGPTLNGYTF.

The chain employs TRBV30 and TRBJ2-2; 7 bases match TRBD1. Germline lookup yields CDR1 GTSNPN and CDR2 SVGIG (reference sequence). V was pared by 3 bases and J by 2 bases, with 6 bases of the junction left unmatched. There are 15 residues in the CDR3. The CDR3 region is CAWSTGTVNTGELFF. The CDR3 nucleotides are TGTGCCTGGAGCACAGGGACAGTAAACACCGGGGAGCTGTTTTTT.

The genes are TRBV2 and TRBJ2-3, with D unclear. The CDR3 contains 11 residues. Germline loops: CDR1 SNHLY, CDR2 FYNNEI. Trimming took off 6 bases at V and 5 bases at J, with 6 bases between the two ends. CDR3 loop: CASSLKDTQYF. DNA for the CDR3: TGTGCCAGCAGCTTGAAAGATACGCAGTATTTT.

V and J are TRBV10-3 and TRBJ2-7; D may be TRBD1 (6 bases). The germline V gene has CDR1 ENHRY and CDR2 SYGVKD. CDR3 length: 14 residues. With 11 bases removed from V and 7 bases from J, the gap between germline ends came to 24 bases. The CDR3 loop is CASNRQALRPEQYF. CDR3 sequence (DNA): TGTGCCTCAAACAGACAGGCCCTACGGCCTGAGCAGTACTTC.

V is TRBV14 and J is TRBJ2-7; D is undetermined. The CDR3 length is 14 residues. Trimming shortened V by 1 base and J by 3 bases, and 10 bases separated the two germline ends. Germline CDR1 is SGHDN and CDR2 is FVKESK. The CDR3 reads CASSQGSAIYEQYF. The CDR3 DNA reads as TGTGCCAGCAGCCAAGGAAGTGCCATCTACGAGCAGTACTTC.

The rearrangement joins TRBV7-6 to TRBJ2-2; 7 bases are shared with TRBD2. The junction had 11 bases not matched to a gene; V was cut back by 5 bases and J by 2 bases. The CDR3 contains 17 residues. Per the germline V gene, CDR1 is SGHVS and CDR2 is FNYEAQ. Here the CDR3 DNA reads TGTGCCAGCAGCCCCCCTGGGAGCGGGGCCAACACCGGGGAGCTGTTTTTT. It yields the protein CASSPPGSGANTGELFF.

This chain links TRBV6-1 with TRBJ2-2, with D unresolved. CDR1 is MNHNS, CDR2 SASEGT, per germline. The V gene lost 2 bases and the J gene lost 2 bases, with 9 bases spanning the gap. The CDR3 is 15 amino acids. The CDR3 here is CASSELVGNTGELFF. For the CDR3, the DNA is TGTGCCAGCAGTGAATTGGTGGGAAACACCGGGGAGCTGTTTTTT.

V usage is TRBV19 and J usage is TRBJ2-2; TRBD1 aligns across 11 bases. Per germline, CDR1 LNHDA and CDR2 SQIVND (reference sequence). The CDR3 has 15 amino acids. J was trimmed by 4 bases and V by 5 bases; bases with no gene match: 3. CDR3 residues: CASSAGTGGTGELFF. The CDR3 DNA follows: TGTGCCAGTAGTGCCGGGACAGGGGGCACCGGGGAGCTGTTTTTT.

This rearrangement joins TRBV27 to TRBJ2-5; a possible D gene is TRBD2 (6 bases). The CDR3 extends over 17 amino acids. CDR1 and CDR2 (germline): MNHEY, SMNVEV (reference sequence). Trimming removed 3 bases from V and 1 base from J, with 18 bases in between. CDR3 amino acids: CASSLSTGSPFQETQYF. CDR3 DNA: TGTGCCAGCAGTTTGTCGACCGGGAGCCCTTTCCAAGAGACCCAGTACTTC.

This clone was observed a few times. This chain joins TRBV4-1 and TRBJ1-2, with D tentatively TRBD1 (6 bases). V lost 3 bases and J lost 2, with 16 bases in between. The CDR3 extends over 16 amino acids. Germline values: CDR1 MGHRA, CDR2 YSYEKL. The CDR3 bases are TGCGCCAGCAGCCATTTTTCCGGGACATCGAACTATGGCTACACCTTC. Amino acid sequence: CASSHFSGTSNYGYTF.

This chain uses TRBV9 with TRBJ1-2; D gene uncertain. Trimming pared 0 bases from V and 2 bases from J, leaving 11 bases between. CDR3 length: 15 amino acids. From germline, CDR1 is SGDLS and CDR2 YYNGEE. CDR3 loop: CASSVATGSNYGYTF. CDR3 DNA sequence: TGTGCCAGCAGCGTAGCTACCGGGTCGAACTATGGCTACACCTTC.

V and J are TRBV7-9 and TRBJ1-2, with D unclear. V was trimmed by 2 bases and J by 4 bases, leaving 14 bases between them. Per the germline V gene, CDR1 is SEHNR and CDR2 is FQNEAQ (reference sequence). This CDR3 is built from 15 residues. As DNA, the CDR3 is TGTGCCAGCAGCTTAAACAGCCCCTTTTCCTATGGCTACACCTTC. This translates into CASSLNSPFSYGYTF.

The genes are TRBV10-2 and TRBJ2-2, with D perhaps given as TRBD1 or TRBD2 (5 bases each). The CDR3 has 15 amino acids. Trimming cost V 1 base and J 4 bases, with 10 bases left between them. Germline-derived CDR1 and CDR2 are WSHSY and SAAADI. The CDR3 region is CASSELGPITGELFF. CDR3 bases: TGCGCCAGCAGTGAGTTGGGACCTATCACCGGGGAGCTGTTTTTT.

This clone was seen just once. The CDR3 sequence is CASTATDISNQPQHF. CDR3 DNA sequence: TGTGCCAGCACCGCGACCGATATTAGCAATCAGCCCCAGCATTTT. The chain links TRBV2 to TRBJ1-5; D remains unclear. Trimming cost V 7 bases and J 0 bases, with 13 bases left between them. The V gene's germline CDR1 is SNHLY and CDR2 FYNNEI. The CDR3 contains 15 residues.

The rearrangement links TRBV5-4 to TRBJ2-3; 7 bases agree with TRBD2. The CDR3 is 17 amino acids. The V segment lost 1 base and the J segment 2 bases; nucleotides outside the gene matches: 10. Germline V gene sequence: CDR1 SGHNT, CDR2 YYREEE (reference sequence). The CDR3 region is CASSLRGASGHTDTQYF. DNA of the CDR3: TGTGCCAGCAGCTTGAGAGGTGCTAGCGGACACACAGATACGCAGTATTTT.

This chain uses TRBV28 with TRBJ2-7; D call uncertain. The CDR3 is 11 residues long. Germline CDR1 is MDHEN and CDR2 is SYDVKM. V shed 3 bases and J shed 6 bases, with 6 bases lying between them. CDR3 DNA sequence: TGTGCCAGCAGTTTCTCGCGCGAGCAGTACTTC. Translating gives CASSFSREQYF. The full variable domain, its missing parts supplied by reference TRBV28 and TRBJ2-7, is DVKVTQSSRYLVKRTGEKVFLECVQDMDHENMFWYRQDPGLGLRLIYFSYDVKMKEKGDIPEGYSVSREKKERFSLILESASTNQTSMYLCASSFSREQYFGPGTRLTVT.

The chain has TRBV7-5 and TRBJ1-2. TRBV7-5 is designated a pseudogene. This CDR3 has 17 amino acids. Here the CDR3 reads CARSPTIPRTGNYGYTF. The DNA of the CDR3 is TGTGCCAGAAGCCCAACAATACCCAGGACGGGAAACTATGGCTACACCTTC.

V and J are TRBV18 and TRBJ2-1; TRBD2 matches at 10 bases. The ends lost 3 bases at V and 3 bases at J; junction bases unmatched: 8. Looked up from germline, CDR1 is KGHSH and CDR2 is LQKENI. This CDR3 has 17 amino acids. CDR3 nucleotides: TGTGCCAGCTCACCGCGGACTAGCGGCTTCATCTACAATGAGCAGTTCTTC. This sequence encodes CASSPRTSGFIYNEQFF.